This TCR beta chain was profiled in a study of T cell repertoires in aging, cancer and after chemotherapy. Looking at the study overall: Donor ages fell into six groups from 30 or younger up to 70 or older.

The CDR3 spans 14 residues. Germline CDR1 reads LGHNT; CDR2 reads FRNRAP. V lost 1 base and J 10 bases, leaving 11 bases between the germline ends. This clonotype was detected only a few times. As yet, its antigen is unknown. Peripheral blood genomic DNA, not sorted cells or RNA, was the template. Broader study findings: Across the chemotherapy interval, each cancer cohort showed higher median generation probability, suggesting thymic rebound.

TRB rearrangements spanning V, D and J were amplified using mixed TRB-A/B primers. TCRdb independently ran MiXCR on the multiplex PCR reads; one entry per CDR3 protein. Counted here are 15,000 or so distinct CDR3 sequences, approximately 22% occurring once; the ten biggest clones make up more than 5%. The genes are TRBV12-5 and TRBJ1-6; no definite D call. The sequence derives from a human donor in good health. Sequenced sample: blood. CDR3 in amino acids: CASGLATENSPLHF. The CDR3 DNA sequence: TGTGCTAGTGGTTTGGCCACAGAAAACTCACCCCTCCACTTT.